This section outlines one T cell receptor beta chain sequence together with its context. The source of the sample is a study of blood T cell repertoires in COVID-19. At the level of the study: Sample material is recorded as cDNA or gDNA derived from T cells, B-cell-depleted T cells, or PBMCs.

As handled by the study authors: Reference gene primer amplification in the assay estimated nucleated cell counts. Repertoires were generated with immunoSEQ multiplex PCR, while TCRdb's copy carries only in-frame clones and drops some. That table supplies the V and J calls and clone size; D and trimming were determined from the DNA. Among 200,000 to 300,000 clones, around nine tenths were seen once, and the ten largest hold approximately 2%. Germline V gives CDR1 SGHTA, CDR2 FQGTGA. The V end lost 4 bases, the J end lost 4 bases, and 8 bases lay between the germline ends. The CDR3 runs to 13 residues.

The receptor was derived from a man aged 25-40 years with active or convalescent COVID-19. Sequenced input: peripheral blood. The V call is TRBV7-3, the J call TRBJ1-3; no reliable D call. The CDR3 DNA reads as TGTGCCAGCAGCTCGGGTGTCGGAAACACCATATATTTT. It codes for CASSSGVGNTIYF.